This TCR beta chain was captured in a study of shared clonotypes between healthy human individuals. Study-level findings and limits: Estimated clonotype richness was generally higher in naive than memory subsets.

Naive CD8 cells lacked CD45RO and underwent positive selection for CCR7, leaving out terminally differentiated effector memory CD45RA+ cells. The CDR3 consists of 15 residues. Trimming removed 4 bases at V and 0 bases at J, with 9 bases between. Germline CDR1 and CDR2: MNHEY and SVGAGI. With respect to this clone: Its antigen is not known.

TCRdb keeps only in-frame clones here, not all; method: immunoSEQ multiplex PCR. The sample lists roughly 1,800,000 clones; just under 95% were seen once. This chain links TRBV6-5 with TRBJ1-4; no clear D gene. The sample consisted of naive CD8+ T cells sorted from blood. The clonotype originates from a young man in good health. The CDR3 sequence is CASSLSGATNEKLFF. For the CDR3, the DNA is TGTGCCAGCAGTTTGAGCGGAGCAACTAATGAAAAACTGTTTTTT.